What follows are 8 T cell receptor beta chains derived from one specimen sequenced in a study of control samples from healthy donors and cancer patients. Sequencing used immunoSEQ multiplex PCR; TCRdb keeps in-frame clones, though not all of them. Of 71,000 or so clones detected, over 85% appear once; the ten largest clones hold under 20%. Sequences were obtained from PBMCs. The receptors were gathered from a man aged 55 to 70 with lung cancer.

The chain joins TRBV11-3 to TRBJ2-5; 7 bases match TRBD2. V was clipped by 1 base and J by 1 base; unmatched bases: 6. From germline, CDR1 is SGHNT and CDR2 YENEEA. The CDR3 is made up of 16 amino acids. CDR3 DNA sequence: TGTGCCAGCAGCTTAGTGCCTAGCGGACCCCAAGAGACCCAGTACTTC. This translates into CASSLVPSGPQETQYF.

The rearrangement uses TRBV5-1 and TRBJ2-2, with D unclear. The V end lost 0 bases, the J end lost 7 bases, and 7 bases lay between the germline ends. The CDR3 totals 13 residues. Germline V lookup: CDR1 SGHRS, CDR2 YFSETQ. The chain's CDR3 is CASSLEISGELFF. The CDR3 DNA is TGCGCCAGCAGCTTGGAAATCAGCGGGGAGCTGTTTTTT.

CDR3 loop: CASRPGLYQPQHF. DNA of the CDR3: TGTGCCAGCAGGCCGGGACTATATCAGCCCCAGCATTTT. This chain joins TRBV2 and TRBJ1-5, with D tentatively TRBD1 (5 bases). The V end was cut by 6 bases, the J end by 5 bases, with 11 bases between. Per the germline V gene, CDR1 is SNHLY and CDR2 is FYNNEI. The CDR3 loop spans 13 amino acids. Drawing the rest from reference TRBV2 and TRBJ1-5, the complete variable domain is EPEVTQTPSHQVTQMGQEVILRCVPISNHLYFYWYRQILGQKVEFLVSFYNNEISEKSEIFDDQFSVERPDGSNFTLKIRSTKLEDSAMYFCASRPGLYQPQHFGDGTRLSIL.

The DNA of the CDR3 is TGTGCCAGCAGTTCGCGGACAGAGGCTTTCTTT. Its translation: CASSSRTEAFF. The chain is built from TRBV6-5 and TRBJ1-1; D may be TRBD1 (6 bases). V lost 4 bases and J lost 11, with 11 bases in between. Germline values: CDR1 MNHEY, CDR2 SVGAGI. CDR3 length equals 11 residues.

This clone was picked up one time. The chain carries TRBV9 and TRBJ1-6; maybe TRBD1 (5 bases). CDR1 is SGDLS, CDR2 YYNGEE, per germline. This CDR3 is 14 amino acids long. Trimming removed 4 bases from V and 7 bases from J, with 12 bases in between. CDR3 sequence (DNA): TGTGCCAGCAGCCTTGGGACTGGAAATTCACCCCTCCACTTT. Protein sequence: CASSLGTGNSPLHF.

This rearrangement joins TRBV29-1 to TRBJ2-1; D remains unclear. The germline gives CDR1 SQVTM, CDR2 ANQGSEA. V gave up 3 bases and J gave up 5 bases, with 8 bases separating them. CDR3 length: 12 residues. CDR3 sequence: CSVEFSDNEQFF. CDR3 in DNA: TGCAGCGTTGAGTTCAGCGACAATGAGCAGTTCTTC.

The chain carries TRBV29-1 and TRBJ2-4, with 9 nucleotides matching TRBD1. The V gene end was trimmed by 4 bases and the J gene end by 7 bases; junction bases not matched to a gene: 5. CDR1 is SQVTM and CDR2 is ANQGSEA in the germline V gene. This CDR3 comprises 13 residues. In DNA form, the CDR3 reads TGCAGCGTTGTCCGGGACAGGGTGAACATTCAGTACTTC. Its translation: CSVVRDRVNIQYF.

The chain is built from TRBV7-2 and TRBJ1-1; D unclear. Germline lookup yields CDR1 SGHTA and CDR2 FQGNSA. Trimming removed 3 bases from V and 0 bases from J, with 14 bases in between. CDR3 length: 16 residues. The CDR3 protein is CASSFPSGGMNTEAFF. The CDR3 DNA reads as TGTGCCAGCAGCTTCCCATCCGGCGGCATGAACACTGAAGCTTTCTTT.